A selection of T cell receptor beta chains follows, all from one sample in a study of identical twins. TCRdb recomputed calls from the 5' RACE reads with MiXCR, one row per CDR3 protein. There are about 700,000 distinct CDR3 sequences in the sample; more than 6.5% occur only once, and 0.8% to 1% lies in the top ten. In addition, the sample was reused for a study of yellow fever vaccine responses in identical twins.

The sequencing input was PBMCs. Source of these receptors: a woman between 18 and 29 years old in good health. Each CDR3 is given with its conserved first and last residue. D genes are given only for firm matches. Where a row states a size, it is once, few, many or the class of an expanded clone; other rows omit it.

V	J	size	D	CDR3	DNA
TRBV29-1	TRBJ2-7	few	NA	CSVSTVSYEQYF	TGCAGCGTCTCGACAGTCTCCTACGAGCAGTACTTC
TRBV12-3/TRBV12-4	TRBJ2-5	few	NA	CASSPLGVGQYF	TGTGCCAGCAGCCCCCTCGGGGTGGGCCAGTACTTC
TRBV5-5	TRBJ2-3	NA	NA	CASGGVWDGTDTQYF	TGTGCCAGCGGTGGTGTGTGGGATGGCACAGATACGCAGTATTTT
TRBV6-2/TRBV6-3	TRBJ2-5	NA	TRBD2	CASGPGTRTYQETQYF	TGTGCCAGCGGGCCCGGGACTAGAACGTACCAAGAGACCCAGTACTTC
TRBV20-1	TRBJ2-7	NA	NA	CSARVLGRAYEQYF	TGCAGTGCTAGAGTTTTAGGGAGAGCCTACGAGCAGTACTTC
TRBV6-2/TRBV6-3	TRBJ2-4	NA	TRBD1	CASIESGTGNIQYF	TGTGCCAGCATCGAATCCGGGACAGGGAACATTCAGTACTTC
TRBV4-3	TRBJ2-1	few	NA	CASSQDRIQINEQFF	TGCGCCAGCAGCCAAGATCGTATCCAGATCAATGAGCAGTTCTTC
TRBV29-1	TRBJ2-3	NA	NA	CSVESSNTDTQYF	TGCAGCGTTGAGAGCTCGAACACAGATACGCAGTATTTT
TRBV2	TRBJ1-4	NA	NA	CASMETENEKLFF	TGTGCCAGCATGGAGACGGAGAATGAAAAACTGTTTTTT
TRBV6-2/TRBV6-3	TRBJ1-1	many	TRBD1	CASKDRDGRTEAFF	TGTGCCAGCAAAGACAGGGACGGTCGGACTGAAGCTTTCTTT
TRBV10-3	TRBJ2-1	few	TRBD1	CAISLDRGKSYNEQFF	TGTGCCATCAGCCTGGACAGGGGTAAATCCTACAATGAGCAGTTCTTC
TRBV20-1	TRBJ2-2	few	NA	CSASVPGTGELFF	TGCAGTGCTAGTGTCCCGGGCACCGGGGAGCTGTTTTTT
TRBV25-1	TRBJ2-7	few	TRBD2	CASSRGGGEEQYF	TGTGCCAGCAGCAGGGGCGGGGGGGAAGAGCAGTACTTC
TRBV6-1	TRBJ1-5	few	NA	CASSEWRNSNQPQHF	TGTGCCAGCAGTGAATGGAGGAATAGCAATCAGCCCCAGCATTTT
TRBV5-1	TRBJ2-2	many	TRBD2	CASTQTSGNTGELFF	TGCGCCAGCACCCAGACTAGCGGCAACACCGGGGAGCTGTTTTTT
TRBV6-1	TRBJ2-5	NA	NA	CASSRQYQETQYF	TGTGCCAGCAGTCGACAGTACCAAGAGACCCAGTACTTC
TRBV2	TRBJ2-7	NA	NA	CASRRGQASYEQYF	TGTGCCAGCAGGCGGGGGCAAGCCTCCTACGAGCAGTACTTC
TRBV7-9	TRBJ2-7	NA	NA	CASRSLWDSYEQYF	TGTGCCAGCAGATCCCTGTGGGACTCCTACGAGCAGTACTTC
TRBV12-3/TRBV12-4	TRBJ2-1	many	NA	CASRGAYNEQFF	TGTGCCAGCAGGGGGGCCTACAATGAGCAGTTCTTC
TRBV19	TRBJ1-2	NA	NA	CASSIGTSNYGYTF	TGTGCCAGTAGTATCGGGACGTCTAACTATGGCTACACCTTC
TRBV20-1	TRBJ2-1	few	TRBD2	CSARVRTSGGAAYNEQFF	TGCAGTGCTAGAGTAAGGACTAGCGGGGGGGCCGCGTACAATGAGCAGTTCTTC
TRBV20-1	TRBJ2-7	few	NA	CSARNGRNEQYF	TGCAGTGCTAGAAACGGTAGGAACGAGCAGTACTTC
TRBV3-1	TRBJ1-5	many	NA	CASSQDGDSNQPQHF	TGTGCCAGCAGCCAGGACGGAGATAGCAATCAGCCCCAGCATTTT
TRBV5-1	TRBJ2-3	many	NA	CASSPGPSSTDTQYF	TGCGCCAGCAGCCCCGGACCTTCAAGCACAGATACGCAGTATTTT
TRBV12-3/TRBV12-4	TRBJ2-1	many	TRBD2	CASNPTAGADQQFF	TGTGCCAGCAATCCCACGGCGGGAGCGGACCAGCAGTTCTTC
TRBV4-2	TRBJ2-3	few	NA	CASSQDAGRDTQYF	TGTGCCAGCAGCCAAGACGCTGGGCGGGATACGCAGTATTTT
TRBV27	TRBJ2-7	few	TRBD1	CASRTGLGEQYF	TGTGCCAGCAGGACAGGGTTGGGCGAGCAGTACTTC
TRBV4-2	TRBJ2-7	few	TRBD2	CASSQVVLAGGPAHQGYEQYF	TGTGCCAGCAGCCAAGTAGTACTAGCGGGGGGACCTGCGCACCAAGGTTACGAGCAGTACTTC
TRBV12-3/TRBV12-4	TRBJ2-5	many	NA	CASSYRLDIETQYF	TGTGCCAGCAGCTACCGCCTGGACATAGAGACCCAGTACTTC
TRBV2	TRBJ2-2	few	NA	CASSEESAAENTGELFF	TGTGCCAGCAGTGAAGAGTCGGCAGCCGAAAACACCGGGGAGCTGTTTTTT
TRBV6-2/TRBV6-3	TRBJ2-6	few	NA	CASRDTGRSGANVLTF	TGTGCCAGCCGGGACACAGGGAGGTCTGGGGCCAACGTCCTGACTTTC
TRBV5-6	TRBJ2-7	NA	NA	CASSLWGSGYEQYF	TGTGCCAGCAGCTTGTGGGGTAGCGGCTACGAGCAGTACTTC
TRBV5-5	TRBJ2-1	NA	TRBD2	CASSFSLAGVYNEQFF	TGTGCCAGCAGCTTTTCACTAGCGGGGGTATACAATGAGCAGTTCTTC
TRBV2	TRBJ2-1	few	NA	CARGGDYNEQFF	TGTGCCCGGGGAGGCGACTACAATGAGCAGTTCTTC
TRBV11-1	TRBJ2-1	NA	TRBD1	CASSFGDRDLLTRDNEQFF	TGTGCCAGCAGCTTTGGGGACAGGGACCTTCTCACAAGAGACAATGAGCAGTTCTTC
TRBV24-1	TRBJ2-7	few	NA	CATKGPKPLSDYEQYF	TGTGCCACCAAAGGACCGAAACCGCTATCAGACTACGAGCAGTACTTC
TRBV6-5	TRBJ2-3	few	NA	CASSYRVADTQYF	TGTGCCAGCAGTTACCGCGTTGCAGATACGCAGTATTTT
TRBV14	TRBJ1-6	NA	NA	CASSQDQGRRGSPLHF	TGTGCCAGCAGCCAAGATCAGGGGCGAAGAGGTTCACCCCTCCACTTT
TRBV5-1	TRBJ2-1	many	TRBD2	CASSPGLAGRNEQFF	TGTGCCAGCAGCCCGGGACTAGCGGGGCGCAATGAGCAGTTCTTC
TRBV23-1	TRBJ2-3	NA	NA	CASSQSAQATDTQYF	TGCGCCAGCAGTCAATCGGCACAGGCCACAGATACGCAGTATTTT
TRBV29-1	TRBJ1-2	many	NA	CSVDGGYTF	TGCAGCGTTGACGGTGGCTACACCTTC
TRBV6-5	TRBJ2-7	few	NA	CASSYSAGYFNEQYF	TGTGCCAGCAGTTACTCGGCAGGGTACTTCAACGAGCAGTACTTC
TRBV14	TRBJ2-2	NA	NA	CASSHTGSLTGELFF	TGTGCCAGCAGCCACACAGGGAGTTTGACCGGGGAGCTGTTTTTT
TRBV6-5	TRBJ1-5	NA	NA	CASSSSSLILNQPQHF	TGTGCCAGCAGTTCATCGAGCCTAATCCTCAATCAGCCCCAGCATTTT
TRBV2	TRBJ1-4	many	TRBD1	CASARGTVNEKLFF	TGTGCCAGCGCGAGAGGGACAGTTAATGAAAAACTGTTTTTT
TRBV7-6	TRBJ2-7	few	NA	CASSLFLENEQYF	TGTGCCAGCAGCTTGTTTTTGGAGAACGAGCAGTACTTC
TRBV5-1	TRBJ2-7	many	NA	CASSLDSGGGSYEQYF	TGCGCCAGCAGCTTAGACTCAGGGGGGGGCTCCTACGAGCAGTACTTC
TRBV29-1	TRBJ2-2	NA	TRBD2	CSVEESKGRVNTGELFF	TGCAGCGTTGAAGAATCTAAAGGGAGGGTAAACACCGGGGAGCTGTTTTTT
TRBV6-1	TRBJ2-7	NA	NA	CASRLTFVGVYEQYF	TGTGCCAGCAGACTGACGTTTGTCGGGGTATACGAGCAGTACTTC
TRBV10-3	TRBJ1-2	few	NA	CASDGGNYGYTF	TGTGCCAGCGACGGGGGAAACTATGGCTACACCTTC
TRBV5-6	TRBJ2-5	NA	NA	CASSLVGEGETQYF	TGTGCCAGCAGCTTGGTTGGGGAAGGGGAGACCCAGTACTTC
TRBV12-3/TRBV12-4	TRBJ1-1	few	NA	CASSFGGLTEAFF	TGTGCCAGCAGTTTTGGGGGCTTGACTGAAGCTTTCTTT
TRBV29-1	TRBJ1-1	many	NA	CSTYGGEGTEAFF	TGCAGCACCTACGGTGGGGAGGGGACTGAAGCTTTCTTT